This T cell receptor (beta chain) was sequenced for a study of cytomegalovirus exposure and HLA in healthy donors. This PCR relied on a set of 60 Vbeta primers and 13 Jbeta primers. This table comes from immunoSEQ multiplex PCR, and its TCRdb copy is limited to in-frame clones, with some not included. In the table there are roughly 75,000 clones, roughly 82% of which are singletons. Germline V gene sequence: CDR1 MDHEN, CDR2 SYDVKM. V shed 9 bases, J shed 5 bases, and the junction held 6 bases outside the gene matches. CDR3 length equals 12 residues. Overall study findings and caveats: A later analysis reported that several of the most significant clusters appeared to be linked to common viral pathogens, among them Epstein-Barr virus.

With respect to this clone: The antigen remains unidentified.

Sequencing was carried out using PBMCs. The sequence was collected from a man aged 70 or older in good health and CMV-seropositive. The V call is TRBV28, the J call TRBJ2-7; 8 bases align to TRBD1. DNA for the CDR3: TGTGCCAGTTTCGACAGGGGACACGAGCAGTACTTC. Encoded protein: CASFDRGHEQYF.